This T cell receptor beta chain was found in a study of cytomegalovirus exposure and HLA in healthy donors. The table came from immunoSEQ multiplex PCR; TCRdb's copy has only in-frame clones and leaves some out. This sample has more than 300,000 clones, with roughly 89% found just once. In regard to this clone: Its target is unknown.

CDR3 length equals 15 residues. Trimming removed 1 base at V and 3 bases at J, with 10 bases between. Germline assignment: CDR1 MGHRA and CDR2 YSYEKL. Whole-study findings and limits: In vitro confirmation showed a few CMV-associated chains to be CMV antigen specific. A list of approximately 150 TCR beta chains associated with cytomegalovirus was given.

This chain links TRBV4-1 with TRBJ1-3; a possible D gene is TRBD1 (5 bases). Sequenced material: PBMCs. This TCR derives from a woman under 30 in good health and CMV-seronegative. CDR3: CASSQAARVGNTIYF. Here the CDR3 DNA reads TGCGCCAGCAGCCAAGCTGCCAGGGTTGGAAACACCATATATTTT.